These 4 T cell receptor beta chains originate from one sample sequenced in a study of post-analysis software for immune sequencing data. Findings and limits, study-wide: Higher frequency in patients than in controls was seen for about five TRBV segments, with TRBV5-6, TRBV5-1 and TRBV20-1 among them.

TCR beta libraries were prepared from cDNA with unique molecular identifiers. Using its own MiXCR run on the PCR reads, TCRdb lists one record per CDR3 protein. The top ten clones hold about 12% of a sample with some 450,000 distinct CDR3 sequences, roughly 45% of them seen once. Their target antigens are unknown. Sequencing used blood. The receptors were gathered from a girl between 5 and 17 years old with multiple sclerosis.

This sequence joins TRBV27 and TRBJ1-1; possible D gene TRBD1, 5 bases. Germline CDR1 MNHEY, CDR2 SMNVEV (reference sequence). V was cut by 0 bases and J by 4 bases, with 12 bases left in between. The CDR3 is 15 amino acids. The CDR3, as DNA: TGTGCCAGCAGTTTATCGAATTCGGGGGGCACTGAAGCTTTCTTT. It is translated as CASSLSNSGGTEAFF.

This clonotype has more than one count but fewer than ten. The CDR3 loop reads CASSYIWEGYNEQFF. The CDR3 bases are TGTGCCAGCAGTTACATATGGGAGGGTTACAATGAGCAGTTCTTC. The V and J genes are TRBV6-5 and TRBJ2-1; 7 bases are shared with TRBD2. The CDR3 covers 15 residues. V lost 2 bases, J lost 4 bases, and 5 bases stayed unmatched. Germline lookup yields CDR1 MNHEY and CDR2 SVGAGI.

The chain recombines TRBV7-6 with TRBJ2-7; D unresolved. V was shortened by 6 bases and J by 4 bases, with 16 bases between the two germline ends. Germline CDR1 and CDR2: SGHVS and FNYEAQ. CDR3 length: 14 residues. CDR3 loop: CASRRTEMTYEQYF. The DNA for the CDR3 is TGTGCCAGCAGACGGACGGAGATGACATACGAGCAGTACTTC.

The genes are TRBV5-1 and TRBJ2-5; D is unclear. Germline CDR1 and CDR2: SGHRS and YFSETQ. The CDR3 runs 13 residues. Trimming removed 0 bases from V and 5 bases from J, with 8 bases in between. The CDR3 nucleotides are TGCGCCAGCAGCTTGGGGGAAGGGGAGACCCAGTACTTC. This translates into CASSLGEGETQYF.